These T cell receptor beta chains were read from a single sample in a study of a mutant IDH1 vaccine in newly diagnosed glioma. The table came from immunoSEQ multiplex PCR; TCRdb's copy has only in-frame clones and leaves some out. This table has tens of thousands of clones, over 80% appearing once. These receptors' targets are unknown. The input for sequencing was PBMCs, taken from a glioma patient whose treatment included an IDH1 peptide vaccine. These receptors all come from a young woman with glioma. The CDR3 runs from the conserved cysteine through the conserved F or W. Each record gives: clone size, J gene, D gene, V gene, CDR3 protein, CDR3 DNA. A D gene is named only where the DNA matches it firmly. Size is omitted from some rows. Given values are once, few, many or a class for expanded clones.

- TRBJ1-5 - TRBV6-6 CASRRTEAGNQPQHF TGTGCCAGCAGGCGAACAGAAGCGGGCAATCAGCCCCAGCATTTT
- TRBJ1-2 - TRBV18 CASSGQGEEGYTF TGTGCCAGCTCGGGGCAGGGCGAGGAGGGCTACACCTTC
- TRBJ2-6 - TRBV5-1 CASASGANVLTF TGCGCCAGCGCGTCTGGGGCCAACGTCCTGACTTTC
- TRBJ2-7 - TRBV5-1 CASSFSIGGRDISYEQYF TGCGCCAGCAGCTTCTCAATTGGGGGAAGGGACATCTCCTACGAGCAGTACTTC
once TRBJ2-4 - TRBV6-5 CASSRGGPPEGYF TGTGCCAGCAGTAGAGGTGGTCCGCCTGAGGGGTACTTC
- TRBJ2-3 TRBD2 TRBV4-1 CASSQVFGGGPTDTQYF TGCGCCAGCAGCCAAGTCTTTGGCGGGGGTCCCACAGATACGCAGTATTTT
- TRBJ1-3 - TRBV5-8 CASSPGQSPSSGNTIYF TGTGCCAGCAGCCCTGGACAGTCACCTAGCTCTGGAAACACCATATATTTT
- TRBJ2-7 - TRBV7-9 CASSSTAGSSYEQYF TGTGCCAGCAGCTCTACGGCAGGGAGCTCCTACGAGCAGTACTTC
once TRBJ2-7 TRBD1 TRBV6-5 CASSLRPRQGAYEQYF TGTGCCAGCAGTTTAAGGCCCCGGCAGGGGGCCTACGAGCAGTACTTC
- TRBJ2-3 - TRBV5-4 CASSLERTDTQYF TGTGCCAGCAGCTTGGAACGAACAGATACGCAGTATTTT
few TRBJ1-5 TRBD1 TRBV4-1 CASSSRQGLPQQPQHF TGCGCCAGCAGCTCCCGACAGGGCCTCCCCCAACAGCCCCAGCATTTT
- TRBJ2-7 - TRBV6-5 CASSFRGSFYEQYF TGTGCCAGCAGTTTCAGGGGATCATTTTACGAGCAGTACTTC
- TRBJ1-6 - TRBV30 CAWTLGVGGSPLHF TGTGCCTGGACCTTGGGAGTGGGGGGTTCACCCCTCCACTTT
- TRBJ1-1 TRBD1 TRBV2 CASVGTGNTMNTEAFF TGTGCCAGCGTCGGGACAGGGAACACGATGAACACTGAAGCTTTCTTT
- TRBJ2-1 - TRBV6-1 CASSHAGQYNEQFF TGTGCCAGCAGCCATGCGGGGCAATACAATGAGCAGTTCTTC
- TRBJ1-5 - TRBV29-1 CSVDAQPQHF TGCAGCGTTGATGCCCAGCCCCAGCATTTT
- TRBJ1-1 TRBD1 TRBV6-5 CASSHRGMNTEAFF TGTGCCAGCAGCCACAGGGGAATGAACACTGAAGCTTTCTTT
- TRBJ2-1 TRBD2 TRBV5-1 CASRGLLAGGPSEQFF TGCGCCAGCAGGGGATTGCTAGCGGGAGGGCCAAGTGAGCAGTTCTTC
- TRBJ2-4 TRBD2 TRBV25-1 CASTEGGRGDIQYF TGTGCCAGCACAGAAGGCGGGAGGGGGGACATTCAGTACTTC
once TRBJ2-1 TRBD1 TRBV29-1 CSVGRGTGELASSYNEQFF TGCAGCGTTGGAAGGGGGACAGGGGAACTCGCAAGCTCCTACAATGAGCAGTTCTTC
once TRBJ1-3 - TRBV7-6 CASSSDPGLSGNTIYF TGTGCCAGCAGTTCCGACCCAGGGCTCTCTGGAAACACCATATATTTT
once TRBJ1-4 TRBD1 TRBV6-5 CASRSGQKNEKLFF TGTGCCAGCAGGTCGGGACAGAAGAATGAAAAACTGTTTTTT
- TRBJ2-5 TRBD1 TRBV29-1 CSVELTGTQETQYF TGCAGCGTTGAACTGACAGGGACACAAGAGACCCAGTACTTC
- TRBJ1-1 - TRBV14 CASSLTSGDNTEAFF TGTGCCAGCAGCCTGACGTCAGGAGATAACACTGAAGCTTTCTTT
- TRBJ2-1 - TRBV14 CASSQESSYNEQFF TGTGCCAGCAGCCAAGAGAGCTCCTACAATGAGCAGTTCTTC
- TRBJ1-2 - TRBV7-2 CASSLGMGGNGYTF TGTGCCAGCAGCTTAGGTATGGGCGGTAATGGCTACACCTTC
few TRBJ1-4 TRBD1 TRBV7-2 CASSVSRDRNEKLFF TGTGCCAGCAGCGTATCCCGGGACAGGAATGAAAAACTGTTTTTT
- TRBJ2-7 - TRBV4-1 CASSQRQSSYEQYF TGCGCCAGCAGCCAAAGACAGAGCTCCTACGAGCAGTACTTC
- TRBJ1-1 TRBD1 TRBV7-2 CASSLDSTGPKLNTEAFF TGTGCCAGCAGCTTAGATTCGACAGGGCCTAAACTGAACACTGAAGCTTTCTTT
- TRBJ1-4 - TRBV30 CAWSGGDEKLFF TGTGCCTGGAGCGGGGGGGACGAAAAACTGTTTTTT
- TRBJ2-1 - TRBV2 CASTQAGGNEQFF TGTGCCAGCACCCAGGCAGGAGGCAATGAGCAGTTCTTC
once TRBJ1-4 - TRBV2 CASSEASGGTGKLFF TGTGCCAGCAGTGAAGCCTCGGGGGGCACGGGAAAACTGTTTTTT
- TRBJ2-1 - TRBV5-6 CASSLRQEQGEQFF TGTGCCAGCAGCTTACGACAGGAACAGGGTGAGCAGTTCTTC